This TCR beta chain is drawn from a study of blood T cell repertoires in COVID-19. Across the whole study: Acute and convalescent COVID-19 specimens originated in the United States, Italy and Spain. PBMCs, B-cell-depleted T cells, or T cells provided the cDNA or gDNA that made up the material.

Original handling: Using reference gene primer amplification, nucleated cell counts were estimated. Profiled with immunoSEQ multiplex PCR; TCRdb holds only in-frame clones, not every one. V and J calls and clone size come straight from that table; D and trimming were deduced from the DNA. The data contain 150,000 to 200,000 clones, over 60% of them singletons. The CDR3 is 16 residues long. Looked up from germline, CDR1 is SGHTA and CDR2 is FQGNSA. After removal of 3 bases from V and 6 bases from J, the junction contained 11 bases not matched to a gene. This receptor was taken from a man aged 55 to 70 with acute or convalescent COVID-19. Sequenced input: peripheral blood. The V gene is TRBV7-2, the J gene TRBJ2-3; 8 nucleotides match TRBD2. The CDR3 DNA reads TGTGCCAGCAGCTTCCCAGCGGGGGCCCCAGCTGATACGCAGTATTTT. It encodes CASSFPAGAPADTQYF.